Listed below are T cell receptor beta chains from one sample, sequenced in a study of vaccination effects on CD4 cells after COVID-19. These TCRs are of unknown antigen specificity. Clones were read by immunoSEQ multiplex PCR, and TCRdb kept only the in-frame ones, dropping some. This sample yields under 70,000 clones, of which approximately 75% are seen a single time; around 3.8% belongs to the top ten. Specimen: CD4+ T cells from PBMCs cultured with HCoV-OC43 spike peptides, collected before COVID-19 vaccination. All receptors derive from a human donor who received a COVID-19 vaccine. The CDR3 runs from the conserved cysteine through the conserved F or W. D genes are given only for firm matches. Some rows mark clone size as missing; the rest say once, few, many or name a class of expanded clone.

abundance	j_gene	d_gene	v_gene	CDR3aa	CDR3nt
.	TRBJ1-3	.	TRBV6-5	CASRWFENSGNTIYF	TGTGCCAGCAGGTGGTTTGAAAACTCTGGAAACACCATATATTTT
.	TRBJ1-1	.	TRBV5-1	CASSRQGGDTEAFF	TGCGCCAGCAGCCGGCAGGGAGGGGACACTGAAGCTTTCTTT
.	TRBJ1-5	.	TRBV2	CASREDSNQPQHF	TGTGCCAGCAGAGAAGATAGCAATCAGCCCCAGCATTTT
few	TRBJ1-5	.	TRBV5-1	CASSLGGGDDQPQHF	TGCGCCAGCAGCCTAGGGGGTGGGGACGATCAGCCCCAGCATTTT
few	TRBJ1-1	.	TRBV6-6	CASSYQNTEAFF	TGTGCCAGCAGTTACCAAAACACTGAAGCTTTCTTT
.	TRBJ1-5	.	TRBV19	CASSPLRHSPANQPQHF	TGTGCCAGTAGCCCCCTCCGGCACTCCCCCGCGAATCAGCCCCAGCATTTT
.	TRBJ2-5	.	TRBV7-9	CASSLRIQETQYF	TGTGCCAGCAGCTTGCGGATACAAGAGACCCAGTACTTC
.	TRBJ2-2	TRBD2	TRBV7-3	CASSGGESTGELFF	TGTGCCAGCAGCGGGGGGGAATCCACCGGGGAGCTGTTTTTT
.	TRBJ1-5	.	TRBV10-3	CAPKGGISNQPQHF	TGTGCCCCCAAGGGGGGGATTAGCAATCAGCCCCAGCATTTT
.	TRBJ2-3	.	TRBV27	CASSSQQGGDADTQYF	TGTGCCAGCAGTTCCCAACAGGGGGGGGATGCAGATACGCAGTATTTT
.	TRBJ2-3	TRBD1	TRBV5-1	CASSFGGTGVTDTQYF	TGCGCCAGCAGCTTTGGGGGGACAGGGGTCACAGATACGCAGTATTTT
.	TRBJ1-1	TRBD1	TRBV4-3	CASSQARGQGARNTEAFF	TGCGCCAGCAGCCAAGCTCGCGGACAGGGGGCTCGGAACACTGAAGCTTTCTTT
.	TRBJ2-3	TRBD2	TRBV6-1	CASSEKRGFTDTQYF	TGTGCCAGCAGTGAAAAGCGGGGGTTCACAGATACGCAGTATTTT
.	TRBJ1-2	TRBD1	TRBV30	CARDRGEGYTF	TGTGCCCGGGACAGGGGTGAGGGCTACACCTTC
.	TRBJ1-2	.	TRBV7-9	CASSPEGYTF	TGTGCCAGCAGCCCGGAGGGCTACACCTTC
.	TRBJ1-4	.	TRBV3-1/TRBV3-2	CASSPSLRGEKLFF	TGTGCCAGCAGCCCATCTTTGAGGGGTGAAAAACTGTTTTTT
.	TRBJ2-2	.	TRBV19	CASRDYSWELFF	TGTGCCAGTAGGGACTATTCCTGGGAGCTGTTTTTT
few	TRBJ2-1	TRBD2	TRBV7-8	CASSSQEIGGGLFF	TGTGCCAGCAGCTCCCAGGAAATCGGGGGGGGACTGTTCTTC
.	TRBJ1-2	TRBD1	TRBV7-2	CASSDDRGQALRTF	TGTGCCAGCAGCGACGACCGAGGACAGGCCTTAAGAACCTTC
once	TRBJ2-3	TRBD2	TRBV24-1	CATSAAGEVADTQYF	TGTGCCACCAGTGCCGCGGGGGAGGTTGCAGATACGCAGTATTTT
.	TRBJ1-5	.	TRBV21-1	CASSKGQGAPGPQHF	TGTGCCAGCAGCAAAGGGCAGGGCGCCCCAGGGCCCCAGCATTTT
.	TRBJ2-5	.	TRBV12-3/TRBV12-4	CASSLRETQYF	TGTGCCAGCAGTTTACGAGAGACCCAGTACTTC
.	TRBJ2-1	.	TRBV11-2	CASSPGSQSHNEQFF	TGTGCCAGCAGCCCCGGGAGTCAAAGTCACAATGAGCAGTTCTTC